This T cell receptor (beta chain) originates from a study of blood T cell repertoires in COVID-19 (dated by TCRdb to the early 2020s). Background on the whole study: Samples from collaborators originated in the United States, Italy and Spain and spanned both the acute and convalescent phases of COVID-19. The prospective study material was composed of cDNA or gDNA derived from T cells, B-cell-depleted T cells, or PBMCs. The dataset comprised deeply sampled blood TCRbeta repertoires from subjects exposed to, actively infected with, or recovered from COVID-19. The repertoires were released in a freely available public database intended as a resource for research on the immune response to SARS-CoV-2. Samples came from the ongoing ImmuneRACE study (first 160 participants) plus 1,254 subjects from 6 global collaborators. Sample metadata almost always included a de-identified subject ID, COVID-19 status, age in years and sex. HLA class I and class II types, where available, came from metadata supplied by the sample provider rather than from assay-based typing. Broader findings and caveats from the paper: How much clinical and demographic metadata was included differed by source and by participant, and the metadata was provided uncurated.

As for this clone: The antigen this receptor binds is unknown. The sample holds no much larger clone one base away, and base qualities are not on file.

TCRbeta CDR3 regions were amplified from genomic DNA by means of the immunoSEQ Assay, a bias-controlled multiplex PCR. The authors' analysis ran thus. Within the assay, amplification of reference gene primers was used to estimate how many nucleated cells each sample contained. Sequence reads were collapsed and filtered to measure the absolute abundance of every unique TCRbeta CDR3 rearrangement. For each sample, productive Simpson clonality was calculated as the square root of Simpson's diversity index over productive rearrangements. In TCRdb, the immuneACCESS table is reduced to in-frame sequences with V and J assigned. These tables do not hold every clone; where another copy was compared, an unresolved V gene accounts for under half, and the others remain unexplained. Clonal size and the V and J genes are those of that table, whereas D and trimming came from the DNA. The table for this sample lists about 490,000 clones; 70% to 90% of them were counted only once. The ten largest clones add up to more than 3% of the sample.

The trim is 1 base for V and 2 bases for J, with a gap of 3 bases between the germline ends. There are 13 amino acids in the CDR3, from cysteine to phenylalanine inclusive. The entry retains the CDR3 DNA only, 39 bases that are in frame from base 1. Based on the germline V gene, the CDR1 and CDR2 sequences are MDHEN and SYDVKM. Each collaborating institution followed its own protocols to collect whole blood in K2EDTA tubes. For TCRbeta analysis, collaborator samples were shipped as frozen whole blood, as isolated PBMCs, or as DNA extracted from either sample type. The TCR was taken from a human donor in a cohort sampled during active COVID-19. Material: peripheral blood. Recombination connected TRBV28 to TRBJ1-5, with no confident D gene call. Here is the DNA: TGTGCCAGCAGTTTATCAGGCAATCAGCCCCAGCATTTT. This encodes CASSLSGNQPQHF.